A single sample gave rise to the 10 T cell receptor beta chains below, sequenced in a study of blood T cell repertoires in COVID-19. The method was immunoSEQ multiplex PCR; TCRdb's version includes in-frame clones alone and lacks a portion of them. The repertoire consists of just over 150,000 clones, with around 80% occurring once and the leading ten covering roughly 0.6%. Sequenced input: peripheral blood. These receptors were obtained from a man aged 60-69 years with acute or convalescent COVID-19.

CDR3 residues: CASSRGSSGNTIYF. DNA of the CDR3: TGTGCCAGCAGTCGCGGAAGTAGCGGAAACACCATATATTTT. The chain uses TRBV27 and TRBJ1-3, with D unclear. V was cut by 5 bases and J by 4 bases, with 12 bases left in between. The CDR3 length is 14 residues. CDR1 and CDR2 from the germline V gene are MNHEY and SMNVEV (reference sequence).

This chain links TRBV14 with TRBJ2-5; no clear D gene. The CDR3 loop spans 12 amino acids. Trimming stripped 4 bases from V and 7 bases from J, with 10 bases between. Germline CDR1 reads SGHDN; CDR2 reads FVKESK. The CDR3 reads CASSPGRGTQYF. The CDR3 DNA reads as TGTGCCAGCAGCCCCGGAAGAGGGACCCAGTACTTC. Together with reference TRBV14 and TRBJ2-5, the CDR3 gives the full variable domain: EAGVTQFPSHSVIEKGQTVTLRCDPISGHDNLYWYRRVMGKEIKFLLHFVKESKQDESGMPNNRFLAERTGGTYSTLKVQPAELEDSGVYFCASSPGRGTQYFGPGTRLLVL.

CDR3 nucleotides: TGTGCCAGCAGCTTACTTCGTTTGGCAGGAAACACCATATATTTT. Amino acids: CASSLLRLAGNTIYF. This chain links TRBV11-2 with TRBJ1-3, with D unclear. V dropped 2 bases and J dropped 4 bases, with 12 bases sitting between them. The V gene's germline CDR1 is SGHAT and CDR2 FQNNGV. CDR3 length: 15 residues.

This clone was recorded a few times. The chain is built from TRBV6-2 or TRBV6-3 and TRBJ1-2; 9 nucleotides align to TRBD1. The CDR3 consists of 14 residues. Germline values: CDR1 MNHEY, CDR2 SVGEGT. V dropped 4 bases and J dropped 5; count of bases not matched to a gene: 5. The CDR3 DNA reads as TGTGCCAGCAGTTCCACGGACAGGGGTTATGGCTACACCTTC. This sequence encodes CASSSTDRGYGYTF.

V usage is TRBV4-2 and J usage is TRBJ2-3, with D possibly TRBD2 on 6 matching bases. Germline assignment: CDR1 LGHNA and CDR2 YNFKEQ. Trimming left V 0 bases short and J 7 bases short, with 20 bases between. This CDR3 spans 17 amino acids. Written as DNA, the CDR3 is TGTGCCAGCAGCCAAGATAAGGTGATCGCGGGAAGGAATACGCAGTATTTT. It encodes CASSQDKVIAGRNTQYF.

This clone was seen a handful of times. The gene calls are TRBV28 and TRBJ2-5; TRBD1 matches 10 bases. The ends lost 5 bases at V and 5 bases at J; junction bases unmatched: 5. The CDR3 spans 14 residues. Germline V gene data show CDR1 as MDHEN and CDR2 as SYDVKM. CDR3 nucleotides: TGTGCCAGCAGTCTTTGGACAGGGGGGGAGACCCAGTACTTC. Residues: CASSLWTGGETQYF.

The chain employs TRBV5-4 and TRBJ1-2; 8 nucleotides line up with TRBD1. Germline V gene lookup returns CDR1 SGHNT and CDR2 YYREEE (reference sequence). V shed 0 bases and J 5 bases; nucleotides not matched to a gene: 6. CDR3 size: 15 residues. CDR3 coding DNA: TGTGCCAGCAGCTTGGGGGGGGACAGGCTGTATGGCTACACCTTC. It yields the protein CASSLGGDRLYGYTF.

The V and J genes are TRBV27 and TRBJ1-4, with D possibly TRBD1 on 5 matching bases. V was pared by 5 bases and J by 3 bases, with 16 bases between. This CDR3 has 16 residues. From germline, CDR1 is MNHEY and CDR2 SMNVEV (reference sequence). The CDR3 DNA reads as TGTGCCAGCAGTGAAGCAGGGTGGATGGCTAATGAAAAACTGTTTTTT. Protein sequence: CASSEAGWMANEKLFF.

The chain carries TRBV6-1 and TRBJ1-5, with 7 bases identical to TRBD1. Germline V lookup: CDR1 MNHNS, CDR2 SASEGT. The CDR3 sequence is 14 residues long. With V trimmed by 3 bases and J by 7 bases, 6 bases remained unmatched. CDR3 sequence (DNA): TGTGCCAGCAGTGACACGACAGGGCCACAGCCCCAGCATTTT. Translated, it gives CASSDTTGPQPQHF.

V gene TRBV19 combines with J gene TRBJ2-2, with 8 bases fitting TRBD1. J was trimmed by 3 bases and V by 5 bases; bases with no gene match: 5. The CDR3 runs to 15 residues. Germline V gene sequence: CDR1 LNHDA, CDR2 SQIVND (reference sequence). CDR3 nucleotide sequence: TGTGCCAGTAGTTTGCGACAGGGGTACACCGGGGAGCTGTTTTTT. Amino acids: CASSLRQGYTGELFF.